This T cell receptor (beta chain) was documented in a study of cytomegalovirus exposure and HLA in healthy donors. Study results and limitations: Analyses of presence/absence relied on an assumption of roughly uniform sequencing depth across donors. Donors belonging to an Asian-associated ancestry cluster reportedly showed fewer N-insertions in productive TCRs than the roughly 670-donor mean, according to what a later analysis found. Later work showed greater clonal expansion in HLA-associated TCR beta chains than in equally common others.

Use of 60 Vbeta and 13 Jbeta primers characterized the PCR. Measured with immunoSEQ multiplex PCR; TCRdb has only the in-frame clones, and not every one. This repertoire shows around 90,000 clones, approximately 65% found once; its top ten account for 5.5%. The germline V gene encodes CDR1 SQVTM and CDR2 ANQGSEA. The CDR3 runs 17 residues. Trimming removed 4 bases from V and 0 bases from J; junction bases left unmatched: 14. Points on this clone: Antigen unknown.

The origin of this receptor is a woman aged 25-40 years in good health and CMV-seropositive. Sequences were obtained from PBMCs. The chain combines TRBV29-1 with TRBJ1-2; 7 bases match TRBD1. The CDR3 protein is CSVASWDSRKANYGYTF. CDR3 bases: TGCAGCGTTGCCAGTTGGGACAGCCGAAAAGCTAACTATGGCTACACCTTC.